The next 32 T cell receptor beta chains were all read from a single sample in a study of T-cell memory formation after mild COVID-19. A single record per CDR3 protein comes from TCRdb applying MiXCR to the 5' RACE reads. Among 300,000 to 350,000 distinct CDR3 sequences listed, around 15% were seen once. The sequencing input was PBMCs or a T cell subset sorted from them (not recorded which). The receptors were gathered from a man younger than 35 who had mild COVID-19 (a few samples of this study predate the infection). Cell type and time point are not known.

This clonotype was counted only a few times. The V call is TRBV25-1, the J call TRBJ2-3; D unclear. This CDR3 region has 14 residues. V was shortened by 0 bases and J by 2 bases, with 6 bases between the two germline ends. Germline V CDR1 and CDR2: MGHDK, SYGVNS. DNA for the CDR3: TGTGCCAGCAGTGAATATAGCTTCACAGATACGCAGTATTTT. Amino acid sequence: CASSEYSFTDTQYF.

The chain employs TRBV7-6 and TRBJ2-7; D remains unclear. CDR1 and CDR2 from the germline V gene are SGHVS and FNYEAQ. This CDR3 is built from 12 residues. The V gene lost 5 bases and the J gene lost 7 bases, with 12 bases spanning the gap. As DNA, the CDR3 is TGTGCCAGCAGCCTACTCCGCCGGGAGCAGTACTTC. Its translation is CASSLLRREQYF.

This clonotype was found a few times. The chain is built from TRBV10-3 and TRBJ2-7; tentative D call: TRBD1 (6 bases). The germline V and J ends were trimmed by 6 bases and 2 bases, with 8 bases remaining between them. The CDR3 extends over 12 amino acids. The germline V gene encodes CDR1 ENHRY and CDR2 SYGVKD. The CDR3 here is CAIRDSTYEQYF. In DNA form, the CDR3 reads TGTGCCATCAGGGACAGTACCTACGAGCAGTACTTC.

V gene TRBV5-5 combines with J gene TRBJ2-7, with TRBD2 matching 7 bases. Germline CDR1 reads SGHKS; CDR2 reads YYEKEE (reference sequence). J gave up 2 bases and V 2 bases, and 7 bases lay outside the gene matches. This CDR3 has 15 amino acids. The CDR3 loop reads CASSFSSGATYEQYF. CDR3 nucleotide sequence: TGTGCCAGCAGCTTCTCCAGCGGGGCGACCTACGAGCAGTACTTC. The full variable domain, completed using reference TRBV5-5 and TRBJ2-7, is DAGVTQSPTHLIKTRGQQVTLRCSPISGHKSVSWYQQVLGQGPQFIFQYYEKEERGRGNFPDRFSARQFPNYSSELNVNALLLGDSALYLCASSFSSGATYEQYFGPGTRLTVT.

There are a few counts of this clonotype. The chain couples TRBV3-1 to TRBJ1-1; D is ambiguous. From germline, CDR1 is LGHDT and CDR2 YNNKEL (reference sequence). V was trimmed by 4 bases and J by 2 bases, leaving 8 bases between them. This CDR3 is built from 13 residues. The CDR3 region has the DNA TGTGCCAGCAGCCCCTCACATAACACTGAAGCTTTCTTT. Protein: CASSPSHNTEAFF.

V and J are TRBV7-8 and TRBJ1-2; 8 bases map to TRBD1. The CDR3 spans 15 residues. Germline values: CDR1 SGHVS, CDR2 FQNEAQ. J gave up 2 bases and V 0 bases, and 2 bases lay outside the gene matches. The CDR3 DNA sequence: TGTGCCAGCAGCTTAGCGGGACAGGAGAACTATGGCTACACCTTC. Its translation is CASSLAGQENYGYTF. The full variable domain, rest sourced from reference TRBV7-8 and TRBJ1-2, is GAGVSQSPRYKVAKRGQDVALRCDPISGHVSLFWYQQALGQGPEFLTYFQNEAQLDKSGLPSDRFFAERPEGSVSTLKIQRTQQEDSAVYLCASSLAGQENYGYTFGSGTRLTVV.

V usage is TRBV20-1 and J usage is TRBJ2-7; D unclear. The CDR3 runs to 13 residues. Germline V gene data show CDR1 as DFQATT and CDR2 as SNEGSKA (reference sequence). V gave up 6 bases and J gave up 0 bases, with 12 bases separating them. CDR3 coding DNA: TGCAGTGCCTCGGGCCGCAGCTCCTACGAGCAGTACTTC. Amino acids: CSASGRSSYEQYF.

CDR3 sequence: CASRATGEWALYV. CDR3 nucleotides: TGTGCCAGCAGAGCAACAGGGGAATGGGCGCTGTACGTC. This sequence joins TRBV6-5 and TRBJ2-7; TRBD1 matches 7 bases. With V trimmed by 6 bases and J by 12 bases, 14 bases remained unmatched. Germline-derived CDR1 and CDR2 are MNHEY and SVGAGI. The CDR3 contains 13 residues.

This clonotype was detected only a few times. J is TRBJ2-2 and V is TRBV20-1; the match to TRBD1 covers 8 bases. Germline V gene sequence: CDR1 DFQATT, CDR2 SNEGSKA (reference sequence). The trim removed 5 bases at V and 14 bases at J, leaving 10 bases unmatched. The CDR3 is 12 residues long. DNA for the CDR3: TGCAGTGCTGCAAGTCGGGACAGGCTTCTGTTTTTT. Its protein product is CSAASRDRLLFF.

The rearrangement joins TRBV12-3 or TRBV12-4 to TRBJ2-4; the D gene is possibly TRBD1 (5 bases). CDR3 length equals 15 residues. Trimming took 5 bases from V and 3 from J, leaving 14 bases between them. In DNA form, the CDR3 reads TGTGCCAGCAGTCCCCCGGGCAGGGACAAAAACATTCAGTACTTC. This encodes CASSPPGRDKNIQYF.

The J gene is TRBJ1-4, the V gene TRBV12-5, with D tentatively TRBD1 (6 bases). Trimming removed 8 bases from V and 7 bases from J, with 14 bases in between. The CDR3 runs to 13 residues. CDR1 and CDR2 (germline): LGHNT, FRNRAP. The CDR3 spells CASSWGPSEKLFF. CDR3 nucleotide sequence: TGTGCTAGTTCGTGGGGGCCTAGTGAAAAACTGTTTTTT.

This clonotype was seen a few times. The chain links TRBV11-2 to TRBJ1-6; perhaps TRBD1 as D (5 bases). Trimming took off 7 bases at V and 12 bases at J, with 10 bases between the two ends. This CDR3 is 11 amino acids long. Germline CDR1 and CDR2: SGHAT and FQNNGV. CDR3 region: CASTLGGPLHF. CDR3 nucleotides: TGTGCCAGCACCTTGGGGGGACCCCTCCACTTT. Drawing the rest from reference TRBV11-2 and TRBJ1-6, the complete variable domain is EAGVAQSPRYKIIEKRQSVAFWCNPISGHATLYWYQQILGQGPKLLIQFQNNGVVDDSQLPKDRFSAERLKGVDSTLKIQPAKLEDSAVYLCASTLGGPLHFGNGTRLTVT.

This clonotype was seen a few times. The V and J genes are TRBV5-1 and TRBJ1-1, with no clear D. This CDR3 has 14 amino acids. Per the germline V gene, CDR1 is SGHRS and CDR2 is YFSETQ. Trimming took off 1 base at V and 1 base at J, with 8 bases between the two ends. As DNA, the CDR3 is TGCGCCAGCAGCTTGTACAGACCGAACACTGAAGCTTTCTTT. Amino acid sequence: CASSLYRPNTEAFF.

The gene calls are TRBV12-3 or TRBV12-4 and TRBJ1-5; D unclear. CDR3 length: 14 amino acids. V was clipped by 0 bases and J by 5 bases, with 8 bases between them. CDR3: CASSLALMDQPQHF. The CDR3 bases are TGTGCCAGCAGTTTAGCGCTTATGGATCAGCCCCAGCATTTT.

There are a few counts of this clonotype. The rearrangement links TRBV6-6 to TRBJ1-5, with TRBD1 identical over 9 bases. V was pared by 5 bases and J by 4 bases, with 6 bases of the junction left unmatched. Germline lookup yields CDR1 MNHNY and CDR2 SVGAGI (reference sequence). This CDR3 comprises 15 residues. DNA for the CDR3: TGTGCCAGCAGTCACAGGGGGCATCGAAATCAGCCCCAGCATTTT. Translation gives CASSHRGHRNQPQHF.

The chain combines TRBV11-3 with TRBJ2-1, with TRBD2 identical over 9 bases. The V gene end was trimmed by 5 bases and the J gene end by 2 bases; junction bases not matched to a gene: 10. CDR1 is SGHNT, CDR2 YENEEA, per germline. The CDR3 is 17 residues long. The CDR3 DNA sequence: TGTGCCAGCAGCGCCGTCCATAGCGGGGGTCCCTACAATGAGCAGTTCTTC. This codes for CASSAVHSGGPYNEQFF.

J is TRBJ2-1 and V is TRBV7-9, with TRBD1 matching over 7 bases. CDR1 and CDR2 (germline): SEHNR, FQNEAQ (reference sequence). J lost 2 bases, V lost 5 bases, and 9 bases had no gene match. The CDR3 consists of 16 residues. CDR3: CASSDRALRTYNEQFF. The CDR3, as DNA: TGTGCCAGCAGCGACAGGGCCCTGAGAACCTACAATGAGCAGTTCTTC.

V usage is TRBV16 and J usage is TRBJ1-1; D not resolved. CDR1 and CDR2 (germline): KGHSY, FQNENV. The V and J ends lost 0 bases and 6 bases respectively, with 8 bases between them. This CDR3 is built from 13 residues. The CDR3 coding sequence is TGTGCCAGCAGCCAATCCACAGTGGCTGAAGCTTTCTTT. This codes for CASSQSTVAEAFF. Full variable domain (missing parts from reference TRBV16 and TRBJ1-1): GEEVAQTPKHLVRGEGQKAKLYCAPIKGHSYVFWYQQVLKNEFKFLISFQNENVFDETGMPKERFSAKCLPNSPCSLEIQATKLEDSAVYFCASSQSTVAEAFFGQGTRLTVV.

This clonotype was observed a few times. The rearrangement uses TRBV12-3 or TRBV12-4 and TRBJ1-2, with unresolved D. The CDR3 consists of 11 residues. The V gene lost 3 bases and the J gene lost 8 bases, with 7 bases spanning the gap. In DNA, the CDR3 is TGTGCCAGCAGTTTTTTCCGGGGCTACACCTTC. It encodes CASSFFRGYTF.

In this sample, this clonotype turned up many times. The genes are TRBV6-5 and TRBJ2-7; 7 bases agree with TRBD1. V was pared by 2 bases and J by 0 bases, with 4 bases of the junction left unmatched. This CDR3 has 15 residues. Germline assignment: CDR1 MNHEY and CDR2 SVGAGI. CDR3 protein: CASSYGQGVSYEQYF. CDR3 DNA: TGTGCCAGCAGTTACGGGCAGGGGGTCTCCTACGAGCAGTACTTC.

Ten or more counts support this clonotype. This sequence joins TRBV4-1 and TRBJ1-2, with D perhaps matching TRBD1 (5 bases). Germline V lookup: CDR1 MGHRA, CDR2 YSYEKL. Trimming cost V 1 base and J 6 bases, with 12 bases left between them. The CDR3 is 14 residues long. CDR3 sequence (DNA): TGCGCCAGCAGCCAAGGGTTGGGGGGAAATGGCTACACCTTC. This encodes CASSQGLGGNGYTF.

V usage is TRBV6-2 or TRBV6-3 and J usage is TRBJ1-5, with a tentative D call TRBD1 (6 bases). V lost 2 bases to trimming and J lost 5 bases, with 16 bases between them. The CDR3 spans 16 residues. Per the germline V gene, CDR1 is MNHEY and CDR2 is SVGEGT. CDR3 sequence reads: CASSYPRGTGDQPQHF. CDR3 bases: TGTGCCAGCAGTTACCCCAGGGGAACTGGGGATCAGCCCCAGCATTTT.

A note on this clonotype: A read error may account for a junction end that differs from germline. V is TRBV29-1 and J is TRBJ1-5; D unresolved. CDR3 length equals 11 residues. CDR1 and CDR2 (germline): SQVTM, ANQGSEA. CDR3 coding DNA: TGCAGCGTTCGGACGGACCAGCGCCAGCATTTT. The encoded protein is CSVRTDQRQHF.

The V and J genes are TRBV4-1 and TRBJ1-2; D gene uncertain. CDR3 length: 14 amino acids. Per the germline V gene, CDR1 is MGHRA and CDR2 is YSYEKL. V gave up 1 base and J gave up 5 bases, with 11 bases separating them. The CDR3 DNA follows: TGCGCCAGCAGCCAAGGTGGGAGGCTTTATGGCTACACCTTC. This encodes CASSQGGRLYGYTF.

The rearrangement uses TRBV20-1 and TRBJ1-1; D ambiguous. Trimming cost V 5 bases and J 3 bases, with 16 bases left between them. Germline V gene data show CDR1 as DFQATT and CDR2 as SNEGSKA (reference sequence). CDR3 length equals 14 residues. The CDR3 sequence is CSAPHLAGYTEAFF. The DNA of the CDR3 is TGCAGTGCTCCCCATTTAGCAGGATACACTGAAGCTTTCTTT.

The sample holds many counts of this clonotype. CDR3 DNA sequence: TGTGCCAGCAGTCACAAACTATATCCGACGGTCTACAATGAGCAGTTCTTC. Encoded protein: CASSHKLYPTVYNEQFF. The J gene is TRBJ2-1, the V gene TRBV6-5; D ambiguous. V was trimmed by 5 bases and J by 3 bases, leaving 20 bases between them. From germline, CDR1 is MNHEY and CDR2 SVGAGI. The CDR3 runs to 17 residues.

This clonotype was seen more than once but under ten times. The rearrangement links TRBV25-1 to TRBJ1-2, with no clear D. The CDR3 runs 11 residues. Germline assignment: CDR1 MGHDK and CDR2 SYGVNS. Between the trimmed V and J ends, which lost 1 base and 7 bases, there was a span of 4 bases. The CDR3, as DNA: TGTGCCAGCAGTGAATTAAGTGGCTACACCTTC. Its translation: CASSELSGYTF.

The table lists this clonotype with a few counts. The DNA of the CDR3 is TGTGCCAGCAGTTACTCTGGACAGGGGGCTTGGGAGACCCAGTACTTC. Amino acids: CASSYSGQGAWETQYF. The chain couples TRBV6-5 to TRBJ2-5, with TRBD1 matching over 11 bases. The trim removed 0 bases at V and 5 bases at J, leaving 5 bases unmatched. Germline CDR1 and CDR2: MNHEY and SVGAGI. The CDR3 contains 16 residues.

In this sample, this clonotype turned up a few times. This CDR3 reads CASSLVLAGSDTQYF. CDR3 bases: TGTGCCAGCAGCTTAGTTTTGGCAGGGTCCGATACGCAGTATTTT. This sequence joins TRBV7-2 and TRBJ2-3; D is perhaps TRBD1 (5 bases). The V gene's germline CDR1 is SGHTA and CDR2 FQGNSA. The CDR3 totals 15 residues. The ends were cut back, 1 base at V and 6 bases at J, with 14 bases in the middle.

The rearrangement links TRBV4-1 to TRBJ2-7, with 8 bases aligning to TRBD2. V shed 0 bases and J 4 bases; nucleotides not matched to a gene: 11. The CDR3 spans 17 residues. Germline V gene data show CDR1 as MGHRA and CDR2 as YSYEKL. The DNA of the CDR3 is TGCGCCAGCAGCCAAGATTCGGGGGGGGGCCCCCGATACGAGCAGTACTTC. Protein sequence: CASSQDSGGGPRYEQYF.

This clonotype was recorded a few times. This chain connects TRBV7-2 to TRBJ2-2; 13 nucleotides match TRBD2. This CDR3 contains 16 residues. CDR1 is SGHTA, CDR2 FQGNSA, per germline. V was clipped by 5 bases and J by 6 bases; unmatched bases: 6. This CDR3 is CASSELAGGPPGELFF. In nucleotides, the CDR3 is TGTGCCAGCAGCGAACTAGCGGGGGGGCCCCCCGGGGAGCTGTTTTTT.

V is TRBV5-6 and J is TRBJ2-3, with a possible D match to TRBD1 (6 bases). Germline loops: CDR1 SGHDT, CDR2 YYEEEE. V lost 0 bases and J 3 bases, leaving 14 bases between the germline ends. The CDR3 runs to 16 residues. The CDR3 loop is CASSLDSGGVTDTQYF. For the CDR3, the DNA is TGTGCCAGCAGCTTGGATTCTGGGGGCGTGACAGATACGCAGTATTTT.